What follows are 18 T cell receptor beta chains derived from one specimen sequenced in a study of control samples from healthy donors and cancer patients. Clones were read by immunoSEQ multiplex PCR, and TCRdb kept only the in-frame ones, dropping some. The sample shows about 140,000 clones, 80% to 95% of them seen only once. Sequencing was done on a sample of blood. These receptor sequences come from a man aged 25-40 years in good health.

The chain has TRBV5-1 and TRBJ1-1; 7 nucleotides agree with TRBD1. V dropped 2 bases and J dropped 4; count of bases not matched to a gene: 5. This CDR3 contains 14 residues. Germline V gene lookup returns CDR1 SGHRS and CDR2 YFSETQ. The CDR3 spells CASSFTGVSTEAFF. The CDR3 nucleotides are TGCGCCAGCAGCTTTACAGGGGTAAGCACTGAAGCTTTCTTT.

The genes are TRBV19 and TRBJ1-2; D gene uncertain. Germline assignment: CDR1 LNHDA and CDR2 SQIVND (reference sequence). This CDR3 is built from 14 residues. The V end was cut by 2 bases, the J end by 4 bases, with 11 bases between. The CDR3 bases are TGTGCCAGTAGTATAAAAGGTGCGCTCTATGGCTACACCTTC. Its protein product is CASSIKGALYGYTF.

The genes are TRBV10-2 and TRBJ2-7, with D perhaps matching TRBD2 (5 bases). The CDR3 is 15 residues long. CDR1 is WSHSY and CDR2 is SAAADI in the germline V gene. Trimming left V 4 bases short and J 2 bases short, with 15 bases between. In DNA form, the CDR3 reads TGCGCCAGCAGTGCTGCGAGCGGTTTTACCTACGAGCAGTACTTC. It translates to CASSAASGFTYEQYF.

The CDR3 nucleotides read TGCGCCAGCAGTGTGGGCAGGGGCAGGACTGAAGCTTTCTTT. As protein: CASSVGRGRTEAFF. The J gene is TRBJ1-1, the V gene TRBV10-2, with D tentatively TRBD1 (6 bases). The V and J ends lost 4 bases and 5 bases respectively, with 14 bases between them. This CDR3 has 14 residues. The germline V gene encodes CDR1 WSHSY and CDR2 SAAADI.

The chain links TRBV18 to TRBJ2-1; 14 nucleotides line up with TRBD2. Germline V gene sequence: CDR1 KGHSH, CDR2 LQKENI. J lost 3 bases, V lost 5 bases, and 3 bases had no gene match. The CDR3 extends over 16 amino acids. The CDR3 protein is CASSSGTSGSYNEQFF. CDR3 nucleotides: TGTGCCAGCTCAAGCGGGACTAGCGGGAGCTACAATGAGCAGTTCTTC.

V is TRBV6-2 or TRBV6-3 and J is TRBJ2-5; 7 bases align to TRBD2. From germline, CDR1 is MNHEY and CDR2 SVGEGT. The trim removed 4 bases at V and 2 bases at J, leaving 7 bases unmatched. This CDR3 region has 15 residues. CDR3 region: CASSFGPGRQETQYF. As DNA, the CDR3 is TGTGCCAGCAGTTTTGGGCCCGGGAGGCAAGAGACCCAGTACTTC.

The V gene is TRBV11-2, the J gene TRBJ1-5; D remains ambiguous. The CDR3 is made up of 13 amino acids. Germline loops: CDR1 SGHAT, CDR2 FQNNGV. The germline V and J ends were trimmed by 2 bases and 7 bases, with 9 bases remaining between them. The CDR3 DNA follows: TGTGCCAGCAGCTTAACAAGGAGGCAGCCCCAGCATTTT. Translating it yields CASSLTRRQPQHF.

The genes are TRBV2 and TRBJ1-2; possibly TRBD1 for D (6 bases). Per germline, CDR1 SNHLY and CDR2 FYNNEI. The germline V and J ends were trimmed by 4 bases and 5 bases, with 14 bases remaining between them. The CDR3 is 14 residues long. As DNA, the CDR3 is TGTGCCAGCAGTGGCCAGGGGCTTACGTATGGCTACACCTTC. Amino acid sequence: CASSGQGLTYGYTF.

The chain is built from TRBV19 and TRBJ2-3; D remains unclear. Per the germline V gene, CDR1 is LNHDA and CDR2 is SQIVND (reference sequence). Between the trimmed V and J ends, which lost 1 base and 5 bases, there was a span of 13 bases. The CDR3 length is 15 residues. CDR3 sequence reads: CASSIGSAKGDTQYF. Written as DNA, the CDR3 is TGTGCCAGTAGTATAGGATCAGCAAAAGGAGATACGCAGTATTTT.

CDR3: CSVANPSGSYNEQFF. In DNA form, the CDR3 reads TGCAGCGTTGCCAACCCCAGCGGCTCCTACAATGAGCAGTTCTTC. This chain links TRBV29-1 with TRBJ2-1; possible D gene TRBD2, 5 bases. This CDR3 is built from 15 residues. The germline CDR1 and CDR2 sequences are SQVTM and ANQGSEA. V gave up 4 bases and J gave up 0 bases, with 13 bases separating them.

The CDR3, as DNA: TGTGCCAGCTCCCTGAAGGAGGAGCAGTACTTC. Protein sequence: CASSLKEEQYF. The chain joins TRBV18 to TRBJ2-7; D is unclear. The CDR3 contains 11 residues. Trimming removed 6 bases from V and 7 bases from J, with 10 bases in between. Germline V lookup: CDR1 KGHSH, CDR2 LQKENI.

This chain links TRBV5-6 with TRBJ1-6; D perhaps matches TRBD1 (5 bases). CDR1 is SGHDT and CDR2 is YYEEEE in the germline V gene. V was cut by 4 bases and J by 4 bases, with 12 bases left in between. The CDR3 sequence is 15 residues long. The CDR3 loop reads CASSRGGYYNSPLHF. CDR3 coding DNA: TGTGCCAGCAGCCGGGGGGGTTATTATAATTCACCCCTCCACTTT.

The chain carries TRBV7-9 and TRBJ1-5; no definite D call. The CDR3 has 18 residues. Deletions cut 0 bases from V and 0 bases from J, with 15 bases between. Germline values: CDR1 SEHNR, CDR2 FQNEAQ (reference sequence). CDR3 loop: CASSLAIGSEYSNQPQHF. The CDR3 DNA reads TGTGCCAGCAGCTTAGCGATTGGCTCAGAGTATAGCAATCAGCCCCAGCATTTT.

The rearrangement uses TRBV16 and TRBJ1-3; D possibly corresponds to TRBD1 (5 bases). This CDR3 contains 14 residues. V was shortened by 6 bases and J by 0 bases, with 9 bases between the two germline ends. Germline loops: CDR1 KGHSY, CDR2 FQNENV. This CDR3 is CASRLTGSGNTIYF. CDR3 DNA sequence: TGTGCCAGCAGATTAACAGGCTCTGGAAACACCATATATTTT.

The chain employs TRBV21-1 and TRBJ2-7; the table's D call TRBD2 went unverified against the DNA. TRBV21-1 is annotated as a pseudogene. The CDR3 has 17 residues. For the CDR3, the DNA is TGTGCCAGCAGCAGAGGGCAGGTGAGCGAAGACCTCTGGGAGCAGTACTTC. The encoded protein is CASSRGQVSEDLWEQYF.

The gene calls are TRBV2 and TRBJ1-2; D not resolved. Germline loops: CDR1 SNHLY, CDR2 FYNNEI. Trimming took off 2 bases at V and 4 bases at J, with 14 bases between the two ends. CDR3 size: 15 residues. For the CDR3, the DNA is TGTGCCAGCAGTGAATCGGCACCCGCGGGCTATGGCTACACCTTC. Encoded protein: CASSESAPAGYGYTF.

About this clone: The junction and the germline gene differ at one end; a read error may be behind it. This specimen includes other DNA sequences encoding the same CDR3. J is TRBJ2-2 and V is TRBV19, with D possibly called TRBD1 or TRBD2 (5 bases each). This CDR3 has 14 amino acids. The germline gives CDR1 LNHDA, CDR2 SQIVND (reference sequence). CDR3 nucleotides: TGTGCCAGTTCGACAGCCCAGAACACCGGGGAGCTGTTTTTC. Translation: CASSTAQNTGELFF. The full variable domain, rest sourced from reference TRBV19 and TRBJ2-2, is DGGITQSPKYLFRKEGQNVTLSCEQNLNHDAMYWYRQDPGQGLRLIYYSQIVNDFQKGDIAEGYSVSREKKESFPLTVTSAQKNPTAFYLCASSTAQNTGELFFGEGSRLTVL.

This chain links TRBV27 with TRBJ1-1; TRBD1 is a possible D gene (6 bases). The CDR3 sequence is 17 residues long. V was trimmed by 5 bases and J by 1 base, leaving 20 bases between them. Germline assignment: CDR1 MNHEY and CDR2 SMNVEV (reference sequence). CDR3 DNA: TGTGCCAGCAGTCTTAGGGGGGCGGGCACCTCGAACACTGAAGCTTTCTTT. It yields the protein CASSLRGAGTSNTEAFF.